This T cell receptor beta chain was sequenced for a study of cytomegalovirus exposure and HLA in healthy donors. Study as a whole: A prior analysis found more than 90 million unique TCR beta sequences from around 200 million T cells. Study results and limitations: Follow-up analysis later connected one missense variant in DCLRE1C with trimming of TCR beta V- and J-genes. After further analysis at a later stage, some 15,000 TCR beta sequences were associated with HLA alleles at 0.05 false discovery rate. Looking again later, the authors saw that most CMV-associated TCR beta chains seemed HLA-restricted.

As concerns this clone: No antigen is known for it.

PCR was performed using 60 Vbeta and 13 Jbeta primers. The method was immunoSEQ multiplex PCR; TCRdb's version includes in-frame clones alone and lacks a portion of them. The sample consists of about 160,000 clones, over 70% of them appearing once. The CDR3 sequence is 15 residues long. With V trimmed by 0 bases and J by 5 bases, 5 bases remained unmatched. CDR1 and CDR2 from the germline V gene are SGHTS and YDEGEE. This TCR derives from a man between 18 and 35 years old in good health and CMV-seropositive. This chain uses TRBV5-8 with TRBJ2-3; TRBD1 agrees at 8 bases. Sequencing was done on a sample of PBMCs. In nucleotides, the CDR3 is TGTGCCAGCAGCTTGGTCAGGGGGCAGGGAGATACGCAGTATTTT. Translation: CASSLVRGQGDTQYF.